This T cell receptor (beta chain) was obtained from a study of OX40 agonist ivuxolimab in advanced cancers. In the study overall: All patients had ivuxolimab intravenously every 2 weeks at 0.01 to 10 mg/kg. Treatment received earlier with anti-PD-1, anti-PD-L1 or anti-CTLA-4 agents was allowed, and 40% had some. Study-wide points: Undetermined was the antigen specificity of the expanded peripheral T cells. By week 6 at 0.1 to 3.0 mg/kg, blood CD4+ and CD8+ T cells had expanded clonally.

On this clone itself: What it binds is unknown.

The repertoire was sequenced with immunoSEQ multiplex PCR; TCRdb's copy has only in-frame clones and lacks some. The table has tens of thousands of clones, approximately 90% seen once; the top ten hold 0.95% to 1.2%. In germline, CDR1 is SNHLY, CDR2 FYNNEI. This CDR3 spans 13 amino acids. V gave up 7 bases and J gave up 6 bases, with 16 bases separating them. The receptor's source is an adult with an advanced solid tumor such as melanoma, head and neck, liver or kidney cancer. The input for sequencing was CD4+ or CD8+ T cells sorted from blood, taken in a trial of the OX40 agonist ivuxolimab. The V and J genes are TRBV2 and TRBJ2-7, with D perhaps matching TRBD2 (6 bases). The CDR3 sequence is CASKGRPQGEQYF. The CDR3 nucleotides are TGTGCCAGCAAGGGGAGGCCACAAGGCGAGCAGTACTTC.